A selection of T cell receptor beta chains follows, all from one sample in a study of OX40 agonist ivuxolimab in advanced cancers. TCRdb's copy holds only in-frame clones and misses some; the assay was immunoSEQ multiplex PCR. The sample includes 63,000 or so clones, about 90% of them seen just once. This material consisted of CD4+ or CD8+ T cells sorted from blood, taken in a trial of the OX40 agonist ivuxolimab. The receptors originated from an adult with an advanced solid tumor such as melanoma, head and neck, liver or kidney cancer. Each CDR3 is given with its conserved first and last residue. The D gene is left open where the match is weak. Expanded clones are given a class, and other clones once, few, many or no size at all.

J,size,D,length,V,DNA,CDR3
TRBJ1-1,.,.,13,TRBV19,TGTGCCAGTAGTACGGGGAGTTTCACTGAAGCTTTCTTT,CASSTGSFTEAFF
TRBJ2-5,once,.,13,TRBV5-1,TGCGCCAGCAGCTCAGGGTACCAAGAGACCCAGTACTTC,CASSSGYQETQYF
TRBJ2-5,.,.,11,TRBV14,TGTGCCAGCAGGGGGCTGGGGACCCAGTACTTC,CASRGLGTQYF
TRBJ2-2,.,TRBD2,15,TRBV10-3,TGTGCCATCAGTGGAGCGGGGGGGCGCACCGGGGAGCTGTTTTTT,CAISGAGGRTGELFF
TRBJ1-5,once,TRBD1,15,TRBV6-1,TGTGCCAGCAGTGTAGGACAGGCTAGCAATCAGCCCCAGCATTTT,CASSVGQASNQPQHF
TRBJ1-2,.,.,13,TRBV18,TGTGCCAGCTCACCACCGGACAGCTATGGCTACACCTTC,CASSPPDSYGYTF
TRBJ2-2,.,.,13,TRBV7-9,TGTGCCAGCAGCCCCATTAACACCGGGGAGCTGTTTTTT,CASSPINTGELFF
TRBJ1-3,.,.,15,TRBV6-6,TGTGCCAGCAGCCAAGAAAGGGGAAGGGGAAACACCATATATTTT,CASSQERGRGNTIYF
TRBJ1-1,.,.,16,TRBV6-1,TGTGCCAGCAGTGAATTGACAGGAAAGCCCCACCATGAAGCTTTCTTT,CASSELTGKPHHEAFF
TRBJ2-5,.,.,13,TRBV5-4,TGTGCCAGCAGCAAGGGACTCCAAGAGACCCAGTACTTC,CASSKGLQETQYF
TRBJ2-1,.,TRBD1,15,TRBV28,TGTGCCAGCACCCAGGGTGGGACAGGGAGTAATGAGCAGTTCTTC,CASTQGGTGSNEQFF
TRBJ2-7,.,.,11,TRBV28,TGCCTCAGCAGGAAGGGCTACGAGCAGTACTTC,CLSRKGYEQYF
TRBJ1-5,few,TRBD1,14,TRBV19,TGTGCCAGTACCGGGGACAGGGGGAGCCAGCCCCAGCATTTT,CASTGDRGSQPQHF
TRBJ2-7,few,.,15,TRBV23-1,TGCGCCAGCCCGCAATCAAGGGATTCTGGGGACGAGCAGTACTTC,CASPQSRDSGDEQYF
TRBJ2-5,.,TRBD2,14,TRBV5-4,TGTGCCAGCAGCCGCCGGGACTATCAAGAGACCCAGTACTTC,CASSRRDYQETQYF
TRBJ1-5,.,.,15,TRBV28,TGTGCCAGCAGCCGTCCTAGGGGCTACAATCAGCCCCAGCATTTT,CASSRPRGYNQPQHF
TRBJ2-5,.,.,12,TRBV7-9,TGTGCCAGCAGCCCAACCGCTGAGACCCAGTACTTC,CASSPTAETQYF
TRBJ2-3,.,TRBD2,16,TRBV27,TGTGCCAGCTCTTGGGGGACTAGCGCTAACACAGATACGCAGTATTTT,CASSWGTSANTDTQYF
TRBJ2-2,.,TRBD1,16,TRBV13,TGTGCCAGCAGCAGAAGGACAGGGATCGACACCGGGGAGCTGTTTTTT,CASSRRTGIDTGELFF
TRBJ1-1,.,TRBD1,14,TRBV10-3,TGTGCCATCGGGCAGGGGGTCGCGAACACTGAAGCTTTCTTT,CAIGQGVANTEAFF
TRBJ2-3,.,.,13,TRBV7-3,TGTGCCAGCAGCTTGGGGACTCGGGATACGCAGTATTTT,CASSLGTRDTQYF
TRBJ1-1,.,.,14,TRBV27,TGTGCCAGCAGTTTGGCTTCAGCCCGGACTGAAGCTTTCTTT,CASSLASARTEAFF
TRBJ1-5,.,.,13,TRBV6-1,TGTGCCAGCGCTCTTAATAGTCGGCAGCCCCAGCATTTT,CASALNSRQPQHF
TRBJ2-3,.,.,16,TRBV7-2,TGTGCCAGCAGCCCAACGGTCGTCGGGGGCACAGATACGCAGTATTTT,CASSPTVVGGTDTQYF
TRBJ2-5,.,.,17,TRBV21-1,TGTGCCAGCAGCAAAGCGCTGATCGAAGTCGGGCAAGAGACCCAGTACTTC,CASSKALIEVGQETQYF
TRBJ2-1,.,TRBD2,15,TRBV19,TGTGCCAGTAGTAGCGGGACTAGCTCCTACAATGAGCAGTTCTTC,CASSSGTSSYNEQFF
TRBJ2-2,.,TRBD1,17,TRBV5-1,TGCGCCAGCAGCCCAATCCGGGACAGGGCGAACACCGGGGAGCTGTTTTTT,CASSPIRDRANTGELFF
TRBJ1-4,.,.,16,TRBV2,TGTGCCAGCACCGAAAACAGGGTACCAACTAATGAAAAACTGTTTTTT,CASTENRVPTNEKLFF
TRBJ1-2,.,.,12,TRBV25-1,TGTGCCAGCAGTGGGTCCACGCAGGGCTACACCTTC,CASSGSTQGYTF
TRBJ2-7,.,.,16,TRBV29-1,TGCAGCGTTGCACACGAAGGGGTTGGGGATTATTACGAGCAGTACTTC,CSVAHEGVGDYYEQYF
TRBJ1-1,few,.,14,TRBV5-1,TGCGCCAGCAGCTTCGGAAGCGGGAACACTGAAGCTTTCTTT,CASSFGSGNTEAFF
TRBJ1-2,few,TRBD1,13,TRBV27,TGTGCCAGCGGGTTGGGACAGGGGGGCGGCTACACCTTC,CASGLGQGGGYTF
TRBJ2-3,.,TRBD2,14,TRBV6-6,TGTGCCAGCAGTTCTAGCGGGGGGGTAGATACGCAGTATTTT,CASSSSGGVDTQYF